The sample holds many counts of the clone carrying this TCR beta chain. Its antigen is unidentified. This sample is drawn from a study of glioma-infiltrating T cells. Notes on the study in general: Patients with low tissue-blood divergence carried a signature set of shared blood CDR3 motifs. CDR3 overlap between tissue and blood was very small. Gliomas, especially low-grade, showed above-expected tissue-blood divergence; non-neoplastic patients showed below.

TCR alpha and beta CDR3 regions were amplified from RNA using iRepertoire nested multiplex PCR. TCRdb reprocessed the multiplex PCR reads via MiXCR and lists one record per CDR3 protein. The data contain about 400,000 distinct CDR3 sequences, less than 50% of them singletons. The V gene's germline CDR1 is SGHTA and CDR2 FQGNSA. This CDR3 has 12 amino acids. The V end lost 0 bases, the J end lost 8 bases, and 7 bases lay between the germline ends. This clonotype was sampled from a human donor with low-grade glioma or glioblastoma, undergoing nonglioma brain surgery, or in good health (not recorded which). Material for sequencing was glioma tissue, nonneoplastic brain tissue, or PBMCs (not recorded which). The J gene is TRBJ2-5, the V gene TRBV7-2; the D gene is possibly TRBD2 (5 bases). The CDR3 sequence: CASSLARETQYF. DNA of the CDR3: TGTGCCAGCAGCTTAGCGAGGGAAACCCAGTACTTC.